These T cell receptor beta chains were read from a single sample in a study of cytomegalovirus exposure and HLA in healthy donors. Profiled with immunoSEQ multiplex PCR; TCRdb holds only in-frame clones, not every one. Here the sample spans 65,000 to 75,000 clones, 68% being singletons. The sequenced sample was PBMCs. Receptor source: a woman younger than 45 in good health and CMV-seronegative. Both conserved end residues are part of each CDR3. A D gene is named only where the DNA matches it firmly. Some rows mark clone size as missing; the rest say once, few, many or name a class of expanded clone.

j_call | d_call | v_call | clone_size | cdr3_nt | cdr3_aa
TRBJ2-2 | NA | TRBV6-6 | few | TGTGCCAGCAGTTACCCAACGGGGCGGGACGGGGAGCTGTTTTTT | CASSYPTGRDGELFF
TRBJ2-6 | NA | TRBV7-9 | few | TGTGCCAGCAGTCCTTTGCAGGGGAAGGACGCTGGGGCCAACGTCCTGACTTTC | CASSPLQGKDAGANVLTF
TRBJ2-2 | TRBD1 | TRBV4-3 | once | TGCGCCAGGCAGCACGAAGGACAGGGAAAGGAGAACACCGGGGAGCTGTTTTTT | CARQHEGQGKENTGELFF
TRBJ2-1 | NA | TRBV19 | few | TGTGCTAAAGGGGGGGGGCAAGTCCATGAGCAGTTCTTC | CAKGGGQVHEQFF
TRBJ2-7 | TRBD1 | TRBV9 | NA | TGTGCCAGCAGCCCCCGGACAGGGGTAGACGAGCAGTACTTC | CASSPRTGVDEQYF
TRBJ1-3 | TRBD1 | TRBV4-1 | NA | TGCGCCAGCAGCCGACAGGGGGTTGTACTCTCTGGAAACACCATATATTTT | CASSRQGVVLSGNTIYF
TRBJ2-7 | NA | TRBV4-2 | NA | TGTGCCAGCAGCCATGAAACGTCGACAGGAACTGGCGACGAGCAGTACTTC | CASSHETSTGTGDEQYF
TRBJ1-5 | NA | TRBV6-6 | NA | TGTGCCAGCAGTTACCCCCCCGAGCCCCAGCATTTT | CASSYPPEPQHF
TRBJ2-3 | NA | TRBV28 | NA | TGTGCCAGCACCAGCGGGAGCACAGATACGCAGTATTTT | CASTSGSTDTQYF
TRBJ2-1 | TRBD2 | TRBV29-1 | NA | TGCAGCGGTAGGATAAAGCGGGGTTACAATGAGCAGTTCTTC | CSGRIKRGYNEQFF
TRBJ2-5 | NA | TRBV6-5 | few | TGTGCCAGCAGCCTGAGGGAGGAAGAGACCCAGTACTTC | CASSLREEETQYF
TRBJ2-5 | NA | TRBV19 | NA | TGTGCCAGTCAACAGGGTAGTCAGACCCAGTACTTC | CASQQGSQTQYF
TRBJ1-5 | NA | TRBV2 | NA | TGTGCCAGCAGTGATAGAAATCAGCCCCAGCATTTT | CASSDRNQPQHF